The sequence of this T cell receptor beta chain was determined in a study of shared clonotypes between healthy human individuals. Terminally differentiated effector memory CD45RA+ cells were left out of the naive CD8 fraction, which was CD45RO-negative and positively selected for CCR7. A remark on this clone: What it binds is unknown.

Deep was the level used in running the assay. Profiled with immunoSEQ multiplex PCR; TCRdb holds only in-frame clones, not every one. The table shows around 1,900,000 clones, with about 93% occurring only once. The CDR3 loop spans 18 amino acids. Germline V gene sequence: CDR1 SGHTA, CDR2 FQGNSA. The V and J ends lost 1 base and 6 bases respectively, with 21 bases between them. Study outcomes and limitations: Shared clonotypes: approximately 4.5% naive CD4, roughly 3.5% naive CD8, less than 2.5% memory CD4, 0.4% to 0.5% memory CD8.

The chain couples TRBV7-2 to TRBJ2-2, with D perhaps assigned TRBD1 or TRBD2 (5 bases each). The sequencing input was naive CD8+ T cells from PBMCs. This sequence was found in a man younger than 30 in good health. Some clones in this sample may be carry-over from other donors' samples. The CDR3 DNA reads as TGTGCCAGCAGCTTAGACCCCTTAGTAGGGACGATACCCGGGGAGCTGTTTTTT. Protein product: CASSLDPLVGTIPGELFF.